Below, 30 T cell receptor beta chains from the same sample are listed, as sequenced in a study of CXCR3-negative and CXCR3-positive naive CD8 T cells (dated by TCRdb to about 2019). For sequencing, a NextSeq 550 was employed. The Human TCR Profiling Kit (MiLaboratory) was used to make UMI-labeled 5' RACE TRB cDNA libraries. TCRdb reanalyzed the reads, keeping one entry per CDR3 protein sequence and omitting DNA. Per the sample table, the count is 100,000 to 150,000 distinct CDR3 sequences. The biggest ten clones account for under 0.5% of the sample. Sequencing was performed on naive CXCR3- CD8+ T cells from blood. Per the publication, the cell subset or site label means: CD45RO-CCR7+CD27+CD95- naive CD8+ T cells lacking CXCR3 (TNR3-). The receptor source for this set is a human donor in good health. Some clones in this sample may be carry-over from other donors' samples.

V is TRBV6-6 and J is TRBJ2-7. From germline, CDR1 is MNHNY and CDR2 SVGAGI (reference sequence). The CDR3 loop spans 14 amino acids. The CDR3 is CASTDLWTSYEQYF.

This chain uses TRBV29-1 with TRBJ2-1. Germline CDR1 is SQVTM and CDR2 is ANQGSEA. CDR3 length equals 13 residues. The CDR3 loop is CSADRGSYNEQFF.

V is TRBV6-2 or TRBV6-3 and J is TRBJ2-7. The length of the CDR3 is 12 residues. Germline-derived CDR1 and CDR2 are MNHEY and SVGEGT. This CDR3 reads CASSYTAYEQYF.

This chain connects TRBV28 to TRBJ2-1; lacking DNA, the TRBD2 call made by TCRdb goes unchecked. Germline V lookup: CDR1 MDHEN, CDR2 SYDVKM. The CDR3 is 16 amino acids. The CDR3 loop reads CASRLGTSEFYNEQFF.

J is TRBJ1-4 and V is TRBV28. CDR3 length equals 13 residues. Germline V CDR1 and CDR2: MDHEN, SYDVKM. CDR3: CASSLVGFEKLFF.

The rearrangement uses TRBV29-1 and TRBJ2-1; TCRdb picks TRBD2, but there is no DNA to check that call. Per germline, CDR1 SQVTM and CDR2 ANQGSEA. The CDR3 covers 15 residues. CDR3 residues: CSGGGSSGRVNEQFF.

This chain joins TRBV12-3 or TRBV12-4 and TRBJ1-1. The CDR3 contains 14 residues. The CDR3 region is CASSFVAMSTEAFF.

The chain couples TRBV5-1 to TRBJ2-7; TCRdb selects TRBD1, and the lack of DNA leaves this call unchecked. The germline CDR1 and CDR2 sequences are SGHRS and YFSETQ. This CDR3 has 13 residues. The CDR3 loop is CASRRTGGDEQYF.

The chain employs TRBV7-9 and TRBJ2-3; the D gene TCRdb calls, TRBD2, cannot be checked with no DNA. The CDR3 runs 20 residues. Germline loops: CDR1 SEHNR, CDR2 FQNEAQ (reference sequence). The CDR3 here is CASSPTPGLAGDTGADTQYF.

The CDR3 sequence: CASSETGLNNEQFF. The rearrangement uses TRBV28 and TRBJ2-1; TCRdb proposes TRBD1, but this gene call is untestable without DNA. CDR1 is MDHEN, CDR2 SYDVKM, per germline. The CDR3 totals 14 residues.

This rearrangement joins TRBV11-2 to TRBJ2-5; lacking DNA, the TRBD2 call made by TCRdb goes unchecked. There are 17 residues in the CDR3. The germline V gene has CDR1 SGHAT and CDR2 FQNNGV. CDR3 residues: CASTGRARGRGSETQYF.

CDR3 protein: CASSLFSSNTGELFF. V and J are TRBV19 and TRBJ2-2. The CDR3 is 15 amino acids. CDR1 and CDR2 (germline): LNHDA, SQIVND (reference sequence).

The chain joins TRBV29-1 to TRBJ2-7; the D call from TCRdb, TRBD1, cannot be confirmed without DNA. Germline V gives CDR1 SQVTM, CDR2 ANQGSEA. CDR3 length equals 12 residues. The chain's CDR3 is CSGTRGLNEQYF.

The chain employs TRBV20-1 and TRBJ2-7; there is no DNA to check the TCRdb D call of TRBD1. Germline CDR1 DFQATT, CDR2 SNEGSKA (reference sequence). The CDR3 is made up of 15 amino acids. CDR3 in amino acids: CSARDIYRGKYEQYF.

J is TRBJ2-7 and V is TRBV29-1; TCRdb indicates TRBD2, and absent DNA this call remains unverified. The CDR3 runs to 14 residues. CDR1 and CDR2 (germline): SQVTM, ANQGSEA. The CDR3 spells CSVVGLAAPYEQYF.

V is TRBV19 and J is TRBJ2-1; the D call of TRBD2 rests on TCRdb alone, since no DNA is present to check it. Germline V lookup: CDR1 LNHDA, CDR2 SQIVND (reference sequence). There are 15 residues in the CDR3. The chain's CDR3 is CASSMGLAGGNEQFF.

The CDR3 region is CAISVSGYNEQFF. The chain recombines TRBV10-3 with TRBJ2-1. This CDR3 has 13 residues. Per the germline V gene, CDR1 is ENHRY and CDR2 is SYGVKD.

The CDR3 loop is CASSPLAGGPDTQYF. The V gene is TRBV7-9, the J gene TRBJ2-3; TCRdb outputs TRBD2, but without DNA this stays unchecked. The CDR3 consists of 15 residues. Per the germline V gene, CDR1 is SEHNR and CDR2 is FQNEAQ (reference sequence). The full variable domain, rest sourced from reference TRBV7-9 and TRBJ2-3, is DTGVSQNPRHKITKRGQNVTFRCDPISEHNRLYWYRQTLGQGPEFLTYFQNEAQLEKSRLLSDRFSAERPKGSFSTLEIQRTEQGDSAMYLCASSPLAGGPDTQYFGPGTRLTVL.

The chain has TRBV7-9 and TRBJ2-3; TCRdb's D gene call, TRBD1, goes unchecked for lack of DNA. The length of the CDR3 is 17 residues. Germline V gene lookup returns CDR1 SEHNR and CDR2 FQNEAQ (reference sequence). The CDR3 loop reads CASSEQGPPDPPDTQYF.

The J gene is TRBJ1-1, the V gene TRBV6-5. From germline, CDR1 is MNHEY and CDR2 SVGAGI. CDR3 length: 12 residues. The chain's CDR3 is CASGLEFTEAFF.

This sequence joins TRBV4-2 and TRBJ2-2; the D call of TRBD1 rests on TCRdb alone, since no DNA is present to check it. Germline CDR1 reads LGHNA; CDR2 reads YNFKEQ. CDR3 length: 14 amino acids. The chain's CDR3 is CASSQTTGTGELFF.

The chain has TRBV29-1 and TRBJ2-3; no DNA is available, so the TRBD1 call from TCRdb remains unchecked. The CDR3 is 13 amino acids. CDR1 is SQVTM, CDR2 ANQGSEA, per germline. CDR3 amino acids: CSVTGPGTDTQYF.

The genes are TRBV7-8 and TRBJ2-3. In germline, CDR1 is SGHVS, CDR2 FQNEAQ. The CDR3 contains 16 residues. CDR3 amino acids: CASSLGDSFSTDTQYF.

The chain recombines TRBV7-2 with TRBJ1-6. The CDR3 loop spans 12 amino acids. Per germline, CDR1 SGHTA and CDR2 FQGNSA. The CDR3 reads CASSSVNSPLHF.

The CDR3 sequence: CASSFPGLNTGELFF. The V call is TRBV5-1, the J call TRBJ2-2. Germline V CDR1 and CDR2: SGHRS, YFSETQ. This CDR3 comprises 15 residues.

The V gene is TRBV2, the J gene TRBJ2-3; no DNA is available, so the TRBD2 call from TCRdb remains unchecked. Germline CDR1 SNHLY, CDR2 FYNNEI. This CDR3 has 15 residues. The CDR3 reads CASSPAGGGTDTQYF.

The chain has TRBV12-3 or TRBV12-4 and TRBJ1-1. The CDR3 is 13 amino acids. CDR3 residues: CASSYGQTTEAFF.

This chain connects TRBV28 to TRBJ2-7; TCRdb calls TRBD1, which cannot be checked without DNA. The germline V gene encodes CDR1 MDHEN and CDR2 SYDVKM. The CDR3 totals 14 residues. This CDR3 reads CASSPWGRPHEQYF. Looking up the rest from reference TRBV28 and TRBJ2-7 gives the full variable domain: DVKVTQSSRYLVKRTGEKVFLECVQDMDHENMFWYRQDPGLGLRLIYFSYDVKMKEKGDIPEGYSVSREKKERFSLILESASTNQTSMYLCASSPWGRPHEQYFGPGTRLTVT.

This chain links TRBV20-1 with TRBJ1-2; TCRdb indicates TRBD1, and absent DNA this call remains unverified. The CDR3 is 14 amino acids. Germline CDR1 and CDR2: DFQATT and SNEGSKA (reference sequence). The CDR3: CSADDREMRDGYTF.

This chain joins TRBV4-2 and TRBJ2-7; TCRdb proposes TRBD2, but this gene call is untestable without DNA. Germline V gene lookup returns CDR1 LGHNA and CDR2 YNFKEQ. The CDR3 is 17 residues long. The CDR3 protein is CASSQDLPSGGYYEQYF.